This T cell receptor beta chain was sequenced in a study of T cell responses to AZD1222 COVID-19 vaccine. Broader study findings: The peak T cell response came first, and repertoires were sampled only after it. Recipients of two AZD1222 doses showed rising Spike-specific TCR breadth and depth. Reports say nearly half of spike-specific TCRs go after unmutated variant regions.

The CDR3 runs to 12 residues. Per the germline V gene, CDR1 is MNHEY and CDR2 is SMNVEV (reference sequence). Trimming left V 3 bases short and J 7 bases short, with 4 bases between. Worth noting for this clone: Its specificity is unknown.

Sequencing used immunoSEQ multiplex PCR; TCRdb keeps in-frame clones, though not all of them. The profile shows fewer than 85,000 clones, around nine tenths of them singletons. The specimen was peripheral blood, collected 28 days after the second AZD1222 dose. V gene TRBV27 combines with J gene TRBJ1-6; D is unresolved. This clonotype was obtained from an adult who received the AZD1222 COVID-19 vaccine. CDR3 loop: CASSFGNSPLHF. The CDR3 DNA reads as TGTGCCAGCAGTTTCGGGAATTCACCCCTCCACTTT.